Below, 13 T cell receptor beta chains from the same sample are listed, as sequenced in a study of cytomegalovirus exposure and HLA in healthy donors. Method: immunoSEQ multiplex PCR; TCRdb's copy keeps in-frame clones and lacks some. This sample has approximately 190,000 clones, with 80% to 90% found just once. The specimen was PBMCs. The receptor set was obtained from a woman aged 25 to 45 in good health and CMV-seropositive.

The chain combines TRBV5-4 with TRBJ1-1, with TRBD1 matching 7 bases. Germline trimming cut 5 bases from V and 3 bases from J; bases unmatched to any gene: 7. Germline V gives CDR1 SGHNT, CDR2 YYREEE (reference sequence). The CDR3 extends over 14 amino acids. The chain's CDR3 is CASSWGQRDTEAFF. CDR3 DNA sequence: TGTGCCAGCAGTTGGGGACAGAGGGACACTGAAGCTTTCTTT.

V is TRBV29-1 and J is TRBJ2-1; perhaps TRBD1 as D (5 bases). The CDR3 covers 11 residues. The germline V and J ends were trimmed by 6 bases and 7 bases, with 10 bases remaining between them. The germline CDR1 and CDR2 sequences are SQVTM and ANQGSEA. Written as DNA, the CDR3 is TGCAGCGTGCAAAAGGGGAATGAGCAGTTCTTC. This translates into CSVQKGNEQFF.

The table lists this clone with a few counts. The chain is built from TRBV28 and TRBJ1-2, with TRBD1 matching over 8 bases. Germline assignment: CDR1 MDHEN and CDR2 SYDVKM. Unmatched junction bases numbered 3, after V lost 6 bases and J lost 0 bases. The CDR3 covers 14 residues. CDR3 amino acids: CASRTGGANYGYTF. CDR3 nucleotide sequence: TGTGCCAGCAGAACAGGGGGAGCTAACTATGGCTACACCTTC.

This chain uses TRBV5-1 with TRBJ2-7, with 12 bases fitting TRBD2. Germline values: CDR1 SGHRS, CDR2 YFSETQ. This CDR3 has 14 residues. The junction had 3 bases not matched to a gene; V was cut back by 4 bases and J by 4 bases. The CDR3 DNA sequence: TGCGCCAGCAGCCTGACTAGCGGGAGATACGAGCAGTACTTC. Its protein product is CASSLTSGRYEQYF.

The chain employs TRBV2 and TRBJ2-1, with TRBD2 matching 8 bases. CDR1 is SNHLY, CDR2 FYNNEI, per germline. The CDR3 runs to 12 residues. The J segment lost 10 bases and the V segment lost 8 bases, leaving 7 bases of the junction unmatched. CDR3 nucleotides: TGTGCCAGCGCGGGGGGCGGAGGCGAGCAGTTCTTC. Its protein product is CASAGGGGEQFF. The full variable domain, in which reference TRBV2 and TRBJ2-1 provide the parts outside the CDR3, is EPEVTQTPSHQVTQMGQEVILRCVPISNHLYFYWYRQILGQKVEFLVSFYNNEISEKSEIFDDQFSVERPDGSNFTLKIRSTKLEDSAMYFCASAGGGGEQFFGPGTRLTVL.

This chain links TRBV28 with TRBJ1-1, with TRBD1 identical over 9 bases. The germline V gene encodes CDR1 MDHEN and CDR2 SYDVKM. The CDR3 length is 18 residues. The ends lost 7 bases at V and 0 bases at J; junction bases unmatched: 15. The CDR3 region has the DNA TGTGCCAGCACCACACCACTCGGGACAGGGCTCGTGAACACTGAAGCTTTCTTT. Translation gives CASTTPLGTGLVNTEAFF.

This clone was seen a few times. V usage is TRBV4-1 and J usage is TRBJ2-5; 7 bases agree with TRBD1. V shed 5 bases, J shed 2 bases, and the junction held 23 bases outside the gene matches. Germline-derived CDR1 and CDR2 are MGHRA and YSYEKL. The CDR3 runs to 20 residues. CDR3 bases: TGCGCCAGCAGCTTCCGTTCCGTCGACAGGGCAATTGGGACACAAGAGACCCAGTACTTC. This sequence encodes CASSFRSVDRAIGTQETQYF.

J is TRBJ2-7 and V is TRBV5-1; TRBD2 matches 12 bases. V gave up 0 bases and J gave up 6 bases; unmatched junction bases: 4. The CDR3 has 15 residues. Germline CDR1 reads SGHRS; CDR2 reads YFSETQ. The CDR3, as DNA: TGCGCCAGCAGCTTGGATACTAGCGGGAGGAGCGAGCAGTACTTC. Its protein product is CASSLDTSGRSEQYF.

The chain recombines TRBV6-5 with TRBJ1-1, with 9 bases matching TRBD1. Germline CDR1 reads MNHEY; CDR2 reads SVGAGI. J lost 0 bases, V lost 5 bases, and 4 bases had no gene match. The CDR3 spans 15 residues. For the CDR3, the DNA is TGTGCCAGCAGTCTACAGGGGGCGATGAACACTGAAGCTTTCTTT. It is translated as CASSLQGAMNTEAFF.

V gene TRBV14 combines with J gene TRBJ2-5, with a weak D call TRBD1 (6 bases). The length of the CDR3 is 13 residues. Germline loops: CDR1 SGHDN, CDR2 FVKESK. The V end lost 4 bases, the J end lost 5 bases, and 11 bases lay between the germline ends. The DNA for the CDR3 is TGTGCCAGCAGCCTAGGGGGACCGGAGACCCAGTACTTC. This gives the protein CASSLGGPETQYF.

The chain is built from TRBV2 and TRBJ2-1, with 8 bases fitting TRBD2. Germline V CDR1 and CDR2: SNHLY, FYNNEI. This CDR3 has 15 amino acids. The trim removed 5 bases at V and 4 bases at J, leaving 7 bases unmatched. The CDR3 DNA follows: TGTGCCAGCAGTCCCCTAGCGGGCGGGTACAATGAGCAGTTCTTC. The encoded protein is CASSPLAGGYNEQFF.

CDR3 coding DNA: TGTGCCAGCAGTTGGTCCGGGACTAGCGGTTACGAGCAGTACTTC. It is translated as CASSWSGTSGYEQYF. This sequence joins TRBV27 and TRBJ2-7; 11 bases fit TRBD2. The length of the CDR3 is 15 residues. From germline, CDR1 is MNHEY and CDR2 SMNVEV (reference sequence). V dropped 4 bases and J dropped 4; count of bases not matched to a gene: 6.

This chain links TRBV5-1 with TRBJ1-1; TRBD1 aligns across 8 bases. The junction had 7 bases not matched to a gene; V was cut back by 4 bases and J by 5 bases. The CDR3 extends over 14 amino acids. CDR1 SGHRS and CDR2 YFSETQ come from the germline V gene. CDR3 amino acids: CASSATGGDTEAFF. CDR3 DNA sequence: TGCGCCAGCAGCGCAACAGGGGGAGATACTGAAGCTTTCTTT.